One and the same sample provided the 13 T cell receptor beta chains below, sequenced in a study of cytomegalovirus exposure and HLA in healthy donors. PCR used 60 Vbeta primers and 13 Jbeta primers. TCRdb's copy holds only in-frame clones and misses some; the assay was immunoSEQ multiplex PCR. Of 100,000 or so clones in the sample, about 69% are singletons; the top ten hold roughly 1.2%. The sequenced sample was PBMCs. The receptor set was obtained from a man aged 40-49 years in good health and CMV-seronegative.

The chain uses TRBV5-6 and TRBJ1-6; D not certain. V was shortened by 4 bases and J by 0 bases, with 14 bases between the two germline ends. This CDR3 region has 17 residues. Looked up from germline, CDR1 is SGHDT and CDR2 is YYEEEE. In DNA form, the CDR3 reads TGTGCCAGCAGCCTGGCGGTGGGCAGCTCCTATAATTCACCCCTCCACTTT. Its protein is CASSLAVGSSYNSPLHF.

This clone has more than one count but fewer than ten. This chain uses TRBV2 with TRBJ1-2; TRBD1 aligns across 10 bases. V dropped 10 bases and J dropped 4; count of bases not matched to a gene: 9. The germline gives CDR1 SNHLY, CDR2 FYNNEI. The CDR3 is 14 amino acids. This CDR3 is CATAGTGDGYGYTF. The CDR3 DNA sequence: TGTGCCACCGCCGGGACAGGGGACGGCTATGGCTACACCTTC.

This clone was seen only a few times. The chain recombines TRBV5-4 with TRBJ1-2; the D gene is possibly TRBD1 (6 bases). The CDR3 is made up of 17 amino acids. V lost 1 base and J lost 1, with 17 bases in between. Germline-derived CDR1 and CDR2 are SGHNT and YYREEE (reference sequence). CDR3: CASSLTSGGRFNYGYTF. In nucleotides, the CDR3 is TGTGCCAGCAGCTTGACTTCCGGGGGGCGTTTTAACTATGGCTACACCTTC.

The chain is built from TRBV30 and TRBJ1-4, with a possible D match to TRBD1 (6 bases). V lost 4 bases and J 0 bases, leaving 12 bases between the germline ends. Germline V gene lookup returns CDR1 GTSNPN and CDR2 SVGIG (reference sequence). The CDR3 sequence is 15 residues long. The CDR3 bases are TGTGCCTGGAACACAGGGTCTGCAACTAATGAAAAACTGTTTTTT. Amino acid sequence: CAWNTGSATNEKLFF.

The chain links TRBV19 to TRBJ2-7; TRBD2 matches 11 bases. Germline assignment: CDR1 LNHDA and CDR2 SQIVND (reference sequence). J was trimmed by 4 bases and V by 6 bases; bases with no gene match: 11. This CDR3 has 16 residues. The CDR3 nucleotides read TGTGCCAGTAGCGAAGCTAGCGGGGGGATATGGTACGAGCAGTACTTC. This gives the protein CASSEASGGIWYEQYF.

This clone was seen just once. V gene TRBV5-4 combines with J gene TRBJ2-7; 15 bases agree with TRBD2. This CDR3 comprises 16 residues. Germline CDR1 is SGHNT and CDR2 is YYREEE (reference sequence). J lost 0 bases, V lost 3 bases, and 1 base had no gene match. The CDR3 nucleotides read TGTGCCAGCAGCTCGGGACTAGCGGGAGGCTCCTACGAGCAGTACTTC. Translated, it gives CASSSGLAGGSYEQYF.

The V call is TRBV7-2, the J call TRBJ2-3; the D gene is possibly TRBD2 (6 bases). The CDR3 contains 14 residues. V was clipped by 3 bases and J by 6 bases, with 13 bases between them. Germline CDR1 and CDR2: SGHTA and FQGNSA. CDR3 DNA sequence: TGTGCCAGCAGCTTGATCCCCCGGGGGGATACGCAGTATTTT. Protein sequence: CASSLIPRGDTQYF. The whole variable domain, remainder taken from reference TRBV7-2 and TRBJ2-3, is GAGVSQSPSNKVTEKGKDVELRCDPISGHTALYWYRQSLGQGLEFLIYFQGNSAPDKSGLPSDRFSAERTGGSVSTLTIQRTQQEDSAVYLCASSLIPRGDTQYFGPGTRLTVL.

This chain joins TRBV9 and TRBJ2-3; D is ambiguous. The CDR3 sequence is 13 residues long. Trimming removed 4 bases at V and 0 bases at J, with 6 bases between. In germline, CDR1 is SGDLS, CDR2 YYNGEE. CDR3 protein: CASSTSSTDTQYF. The DNA for the CDR3 is TGTGCCAGCAGCACTTCTAGCACAGATACGCAGTATTTT.

This chain joins TRBV6-5 and TRBJ2-7; TRBD2 matches 9 bases. The ends lost 6 bases at V and 3 bases at J; junction bases unmatched: 9. The CDR3 length is 15 residues. Germline V gives CDR1 MNHEY, CDR2 SVGAGI. CDR3 loop: CASSHRTSAYYEQYF. The CDR3 coding sequence is TGTGCCAGCAGCCACAGGACTAGCGCGTACTACGAGCAGTACTTC.

The CDR3 region has the DNA TGCAGCGGGGGGACCGGGACAGGTGGCGAGCAGTACTTC. Translation: CSGGTGTGGEQYF. V gene TRBV29-1 combines with J gene TRBJ2-7; 8 bases are a match to TRBD1. V gave up 7 bases and J gave up 6 bases; unmatched junction bases: 11. The CDR3 covers 13 residues. CDR1 SQVTM and CDR2 ANQGSEA come from the germline V gene.

This sequence joins TRBV28 and TRBJ2-1; 8 bases are shared with TRBD1. The CDR3 covers 16 residues. The germline CDR1 and CDR2 sequences are MDHEN and SYDVKM. Germline trimming cut 1 base from V and 0 bases from J; bases unmatched to any gene: 2. CDR3 residues: CASSLSGQGSYNEQFF. DNA for the CDR3: TGTGCCAGCAGTTTATCCGGACAGGGCTCCTACAATGAGCAGTTCTTC.

This clone came up a few times. The rearrangement joins TRBV28 to TRBJ2-7; no firm D call. The CDR3 consists of 15 residues. Trimming shortened V by 5 bases and J by 6 bases, and 20 bases separated the two germline ends. Germline CDR1 MDHEN, CDR2 SYDVKM. CDR3 DNA sequence: TGTGCCAGCAGTCCCGGATCTAGGCAGTCCCTCGAGCAGTACTTC. Amino acids: CASSPGSRQSLEQYF.

This clone has just one count. The genes are TRBV5-1 and TRBJ2-3, with TRBD2 matching 13 bases. The germline V gene encodes CDR1 SGHRS and CDR2 YFSETQ. The V and J ends lost 4 bases and 7 bases, in that order; junction bases with no gene match: 6. The CDR3 covers 15 residues. Here the CDR3 reads CASSQTSGGPNTQYF. Written as DNA, the CDR3 is TGCGCCAGCAGCCAGACTAGCGGGGGGCCAAATACGCAGTATTTT.